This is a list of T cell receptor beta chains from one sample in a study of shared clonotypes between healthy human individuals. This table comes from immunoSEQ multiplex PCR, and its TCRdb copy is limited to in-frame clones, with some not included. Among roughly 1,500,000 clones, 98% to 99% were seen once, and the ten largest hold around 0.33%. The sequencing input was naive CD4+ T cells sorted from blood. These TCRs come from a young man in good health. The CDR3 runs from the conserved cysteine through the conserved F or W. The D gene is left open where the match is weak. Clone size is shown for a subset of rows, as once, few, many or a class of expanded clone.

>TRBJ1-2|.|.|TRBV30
CAWGPLNYGYTF
TGTGCCTGGGGACCACTTAACTATGGCTACACCTTC
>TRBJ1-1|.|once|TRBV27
CASSLLWGSEAFF
TGTGCCAGCAGTTTATTGTGGGGCTCAGAAGCTTTCTTT
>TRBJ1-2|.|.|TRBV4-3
CASSQGRGRVDGYTF
TGCGCCAGCAGCCAAGGGCGAGGAAGGGTTGATGGCTACACCTTC
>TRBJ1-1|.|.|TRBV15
CATSSRNGIHEAFF
TGTGCCACCAGCAGCAGGAACGGGATTCACGAAGCTTTCTTT
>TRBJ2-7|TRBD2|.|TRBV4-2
CASSTREGGDEQYF
TGTGCCAGCAGCACGCGGGAGGGCGGCGACGAGCAGTACTTC
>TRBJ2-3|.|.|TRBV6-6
CASSYSGLTADTQYF
TGTGCCAGCAGTTACTCGGGACTGACGGCAGATACGCAGTATTTT
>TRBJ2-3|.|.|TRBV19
CASTSADTQYF
TGTGCCAGTACCTCCGCGGATACGCAGTATTTT
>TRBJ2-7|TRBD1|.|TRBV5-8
CASSFEGTDPSEQYF
TGTGCCAGCAGTTTTGAAGGGACAGACCCTTCCGAGCAGTACTTC
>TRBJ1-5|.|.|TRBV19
CATGLRPREPQHF
TGTGCCACGGGTTTGCGGCCTCGGGAGCCCCAGCATTTT
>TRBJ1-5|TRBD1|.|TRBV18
CASSLTDGQGVEPQHF
TGTGCCAGCTCCCTTACGGATGGACAGGGGGTTGAGCCCCAGCATTTT
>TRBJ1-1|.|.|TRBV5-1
CASSLAVGGFLNTEAFF
TGCGCCAGCAGCTTGGCAGTAGGGGGATTTTTGAACACTGAAGCTTTCTTT
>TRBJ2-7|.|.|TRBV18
CASSPRSQGIPYEQYF
TGTGCCAGCTCACCACGATCCCAAGGAATCCCCTACGAGCAGTACTTC
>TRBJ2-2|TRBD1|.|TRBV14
CASSIRQGAFSGELFF
TGTGCCAGCAGCATTCGACAGGGGGCTTTCTCCGGGGAGCTGTTTTTT
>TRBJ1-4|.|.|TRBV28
CASSLPLEKLFF
TGTGCCAGCAGTTTACCTCTCGAAAAACTGTTTTTT
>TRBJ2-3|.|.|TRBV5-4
CASSLDAQRSTDTQYF
TGTGCCAGCAGCTTGGACGCCCAGAGAAGCACAGATACGCAGTATTTT
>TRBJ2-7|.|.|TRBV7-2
CASSLGAYEQYF
TGTGCCAGCAGCCTCGGGGCCTACGAGCAGTACTTC
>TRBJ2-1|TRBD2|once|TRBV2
CASSGRRGSYNEQFF
TGTGCCAGCAGTGGCAGGCGGGGGTCCTACAATGAGCAGTTCTTC